The rows below give T cell receptor beta chains drawn from one sample of a study of control samples from healthy donors and cancer patients. The table came from immunoSEQ multiplex PCR; TCRdb's copy has only in-frame clones and leaves some out. This table holds about 160,000 clones, over 85% found once. The sample consisted of blood. The receptors were gathered from a man aged 30 to 39 in good health. The CDR3 runs from the conserved cysteine through the conserved F or W. Fields, in order: V gene, CDR3 protein.

>TRBV9
CASSVAATNEKLFF
>TRBV27
CASAHEQGPYEQYF
>TRBV18
CASSQGPRTDQPQHF
>TRBV6-4
CASSLTGTAGANVLTF
>TRBV27
CASAEDRGYQPQHF
>TRBV2
CASRGQGWREKLFF
>TRBV25-1
CASRQGEADTQYF
>TRBV15
CATSRDLGTEQYF
>TRBV2
CASRATGTENTEAFF
>TRBV6-5
CASSHDEDQPQHF
>TRBV9
CASSSGRTTYNEQFF
>TRBV6-5
CASRYSRTGGIYEQYF
>TRBV5-6
CASSLAAGTSGLTYNEQFF
>TRBV4-2
CASSPGSTNEQFF
>TRBV11-2
CASSLRGRGTEAFF
>TRBV11-2
CASSQEAARGDEQFF
>TRBV20-1
CSAETQYF
>TRBV7-2
CASSLFGPYEQYF
>TRBV18
CASSPPDPLQVDTQYF
>TRBV7-2
CASRRHRQGNTEAFF
>TRBV12-3/TRBV12-4
CASSLQGETDTF
>TRBV30
CAWRPRRDRRSYEQYF
>TRBV2
CASKFHNEQFF
>TRBV7-9
CASSRDRGPFNYGYTF
>TRBV7-9
CASSLESTGELFF
>TRBV9
CASSGRDSNTEAFF
>TRBV6-5
CASRRGQNSEKLFF
>TRBV9
CASSVTAASSGNTIYF
>TRBV7-2
CASRPNRETEAFF
>TRBV4-3
CASSLQASGTLNTGELFF
>TRBV2
CASSEAGFGTGDYEQYF
>TRBV18
CASSPKGTGESNQPQHF
>TRBV27
CASSFAPYGDIQYF
>TRBV2
CASSADRGPNTEAFF
>TRBV6-5
CASSYDGHTGELFF
>TRBV5-1
CASTLGRGSDMDTEAFF
>TRBV5-1
CASSFEGSMNTEAFF
>TRBV4-1
CASSQSRGTIAGQETQYF
>TRBV29-1
CSVGVGGTGNIQYF
>TRBV30
CAWSSIGSNQPQHF
>TRBV19
CASSHIDRDSEAFF
>TRBV21-1
CASDYGGSNQPQHF
>TRBV4-2
CASSPSAGRIGETQYF
>TRBV12-3/TRBV12-4
CASRSEGQLGQYF
>TRBV2
CASSDSQGRRNTEAFF
>TRBV25-1
CASSEGRGRGEAFF
>TRBV5-4
CASRDGTPSRGETQYF
>TRBV7-2
CASSLGAAGYTF
>TRBV11-1
CASSLAGGNNEQFF
>TRBV10-3
CAISRRENPLGANVLTF